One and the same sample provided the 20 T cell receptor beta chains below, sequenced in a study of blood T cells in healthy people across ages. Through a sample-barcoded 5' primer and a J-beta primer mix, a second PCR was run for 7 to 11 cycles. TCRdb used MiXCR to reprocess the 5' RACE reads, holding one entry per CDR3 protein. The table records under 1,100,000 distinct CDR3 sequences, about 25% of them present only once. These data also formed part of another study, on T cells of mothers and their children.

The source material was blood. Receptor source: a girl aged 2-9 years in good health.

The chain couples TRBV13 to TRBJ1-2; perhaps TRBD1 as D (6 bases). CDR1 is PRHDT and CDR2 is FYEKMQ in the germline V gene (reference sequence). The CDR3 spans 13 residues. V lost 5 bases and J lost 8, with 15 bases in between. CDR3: CASSPGTTMGYTF. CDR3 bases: TGTGCCAGCAGCCCCGGGACAACTATGGGCTACACCTTC.

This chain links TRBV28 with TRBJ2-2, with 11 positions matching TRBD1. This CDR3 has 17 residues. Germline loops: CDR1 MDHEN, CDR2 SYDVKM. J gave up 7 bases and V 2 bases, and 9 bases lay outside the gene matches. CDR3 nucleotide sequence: TGTGCCAGCAGTTTACTGGGGACAGGGGGTAACGACGGGGAGCTGTTTTTT. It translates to CASSLLGTGGNDGELFF.

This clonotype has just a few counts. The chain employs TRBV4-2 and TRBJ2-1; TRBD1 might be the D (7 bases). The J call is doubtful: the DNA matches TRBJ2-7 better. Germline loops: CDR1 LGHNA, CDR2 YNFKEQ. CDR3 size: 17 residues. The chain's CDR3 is CASSFGWEDRRAYEQYF. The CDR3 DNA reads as TGTGCCAGCTCCTTCGGGTGGGAGGACAGGAGGGCCTACGAGCAGTACTTC.

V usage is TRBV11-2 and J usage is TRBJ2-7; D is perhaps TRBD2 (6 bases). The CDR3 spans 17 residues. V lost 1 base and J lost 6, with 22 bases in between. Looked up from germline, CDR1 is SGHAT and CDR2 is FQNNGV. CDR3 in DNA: TGTGCCAGCAGCTTAGGGTGGCGGGGTGGAAACATTGGCGAGCAGTACTTC. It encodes CASSLGWRGGNIGEQYF. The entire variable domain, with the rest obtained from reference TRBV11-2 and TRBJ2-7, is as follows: EAGVAQSPRYKIIEKRQSVAFWCNPISGHATLYWYQQILGQGPKLLIQFQNNGVVDDSQLPKDRFSAERLKGVDSTLKIQPAKLEDSAVYLCASSLGWRGGNIGEQYFGPGTRLTVT.

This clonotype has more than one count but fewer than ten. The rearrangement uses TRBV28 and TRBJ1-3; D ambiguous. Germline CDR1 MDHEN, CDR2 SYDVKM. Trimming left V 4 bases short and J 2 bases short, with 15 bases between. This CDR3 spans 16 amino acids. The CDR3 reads CASSSRRGKAGNTIYF. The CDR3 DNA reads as TGTGCCAGCAGTTCCCGCCGGGGTAAGGCTGGAAACACCATATATTTT.

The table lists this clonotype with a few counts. The CDR3 sequence: CASSLGQARYEQYF. The CDR3 nucleotides read TGTGCCAGCAGCTTAGGACAGGCCCGCTACGAGCAGTACTTC. The chain couples TRBV11-1 to TRBJ2-7, with D possibly being TRBD1 (6 bases). Germline-derived CDR1 and CDR2 are SGHAT and FQDESV (reference sequence). Trimming shortened V by 1 base and J by 3 bases, and 10 bases separated the two germline ends. The CDR3 runs 14 residues. The full variable domain, with the rest looked up from reference TRBV11-1 and TRBJ2-7, is EAEVAQSPRYKITEKSQAVAFWCDPISGHATLYWYRQILGQGPELLVQFQDESVVDDSQLPKDRFSAERLKGVDSTLKIQPAELGDSAMYLCASSLGQARYEQYFGPGTRLTVT.

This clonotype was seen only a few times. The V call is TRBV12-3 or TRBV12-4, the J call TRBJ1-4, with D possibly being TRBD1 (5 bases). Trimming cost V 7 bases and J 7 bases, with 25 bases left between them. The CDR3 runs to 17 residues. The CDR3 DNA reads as TGTGCCAGCACTCGTTCCCAGCGGGGACCGAGGCGTGAAAAACTGTTTTTT. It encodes CASTRSQRGPRREKLFF.

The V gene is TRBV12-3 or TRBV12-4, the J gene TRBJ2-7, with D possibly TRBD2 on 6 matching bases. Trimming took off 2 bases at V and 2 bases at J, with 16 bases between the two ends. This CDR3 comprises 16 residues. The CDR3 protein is CASSLSGRSPTYEQYF. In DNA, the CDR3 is TGTGCCAGCAGTTTAAGTGGGAGGAGCCCAACCTACGAGCAGTACTTC.

The CDR3 spells CSVGADRSSYEQYF. DNA of the CDR3: TGCAGCGTTGGGGCGGACAGGTCCTCCTACGAGCAGTACTTC. The chain links TRBV29-1 to TRBJ2-7; TRBD1 agrees at 7 bases. Germline values: CDR1 SQVTM, CDR2 ANQGSEA. Trimming took 4 bases from V and 0 from J; bases not matched to a gene: 6. The CDR3 is 14 amino acids.

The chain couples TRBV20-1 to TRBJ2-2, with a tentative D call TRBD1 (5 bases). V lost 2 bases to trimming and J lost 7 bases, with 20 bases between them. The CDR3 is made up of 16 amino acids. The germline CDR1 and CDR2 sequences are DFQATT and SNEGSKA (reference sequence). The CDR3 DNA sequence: TGCAGTGCTAGACCGATTGGGGCACCTTCTTACGGGGAGCTGTTTTTT. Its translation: CSARPIGAPSYGELFF.

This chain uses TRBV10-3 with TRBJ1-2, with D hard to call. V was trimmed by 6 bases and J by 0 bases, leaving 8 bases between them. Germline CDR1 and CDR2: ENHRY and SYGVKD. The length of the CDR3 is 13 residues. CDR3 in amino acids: CAIRGGSNYGYTF. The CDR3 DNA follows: TGTGCCATCAGGGGAGGGTCTAACTATGGCTACACCTTC.

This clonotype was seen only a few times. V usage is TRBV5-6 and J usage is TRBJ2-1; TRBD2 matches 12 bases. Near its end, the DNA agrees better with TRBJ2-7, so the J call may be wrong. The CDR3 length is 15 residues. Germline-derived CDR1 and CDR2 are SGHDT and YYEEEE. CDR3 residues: CASRATGLAGYEQYF. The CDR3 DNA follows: TGTGCCAGCAGGGCGACGGGACTAGCGGGCTACGAGCAGTACTTC.

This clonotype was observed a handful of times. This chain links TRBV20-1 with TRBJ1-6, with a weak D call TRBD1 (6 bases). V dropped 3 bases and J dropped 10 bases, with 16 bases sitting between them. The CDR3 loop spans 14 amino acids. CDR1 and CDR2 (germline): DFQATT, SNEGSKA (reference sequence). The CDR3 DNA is TGCAGTGCTAGTTCTGGCAGGGGAACGTCACCCCTCCACTTT. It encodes CSASSGRGTSPLHF.

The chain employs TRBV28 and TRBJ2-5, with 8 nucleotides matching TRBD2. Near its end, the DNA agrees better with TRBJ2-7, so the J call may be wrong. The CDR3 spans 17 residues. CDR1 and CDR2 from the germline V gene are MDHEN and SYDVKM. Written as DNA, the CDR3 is TGTGCCAGCAAAATCCATGACGGCGGGACTAGACCCTACGAGCAGTACTTC. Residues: CASKIHDGGTRPYEQYF.

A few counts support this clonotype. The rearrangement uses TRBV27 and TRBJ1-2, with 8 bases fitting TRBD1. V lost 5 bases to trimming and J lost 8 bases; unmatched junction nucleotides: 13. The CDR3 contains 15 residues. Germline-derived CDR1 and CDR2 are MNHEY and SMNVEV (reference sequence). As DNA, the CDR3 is TGTGCCAGCAGTCGACACTCAACAGGGGGTGGAGGCTACACCTTC. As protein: CASSRHSTGGGGYTF.

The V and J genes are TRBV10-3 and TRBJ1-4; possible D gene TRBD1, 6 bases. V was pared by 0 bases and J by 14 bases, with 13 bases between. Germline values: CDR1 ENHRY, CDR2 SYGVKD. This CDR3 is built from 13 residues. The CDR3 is CAISESKGDRLFF. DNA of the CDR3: TGTGCCATCAGTGAGTCGAAAGGCGACAGGCTGTTTTTT.

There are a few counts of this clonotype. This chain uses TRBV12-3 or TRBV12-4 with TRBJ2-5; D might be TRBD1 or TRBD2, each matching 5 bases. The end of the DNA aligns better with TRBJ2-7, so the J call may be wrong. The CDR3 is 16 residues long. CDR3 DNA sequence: TGTGCCAGCAGTTTAGGGGGACCCCCGGAGCCCTACGAGCAGTACTTC. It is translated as CASSLGGPPEPYEQYF.

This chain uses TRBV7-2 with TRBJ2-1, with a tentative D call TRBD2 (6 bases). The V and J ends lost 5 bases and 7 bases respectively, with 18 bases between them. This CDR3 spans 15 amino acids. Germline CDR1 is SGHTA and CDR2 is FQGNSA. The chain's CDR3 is CASSEQRRALNEQFF. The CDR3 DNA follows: TGTGCCAGCAGCGAACAAAGGAGGGCATTGAATGAGCAGTTCTTC.

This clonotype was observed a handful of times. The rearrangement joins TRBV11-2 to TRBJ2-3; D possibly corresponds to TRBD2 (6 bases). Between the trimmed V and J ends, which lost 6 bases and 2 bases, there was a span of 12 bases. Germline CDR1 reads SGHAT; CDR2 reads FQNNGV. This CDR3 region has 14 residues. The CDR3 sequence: CASSRRDFTDTQYF. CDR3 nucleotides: TGTGCCAGCAGTAGGAGGGACTTCACAGATACGCAGTATTTT.

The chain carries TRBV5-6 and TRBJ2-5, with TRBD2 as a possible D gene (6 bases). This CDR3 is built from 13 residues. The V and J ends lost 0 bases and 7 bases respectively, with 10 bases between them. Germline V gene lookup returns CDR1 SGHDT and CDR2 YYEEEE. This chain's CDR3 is CASSLDLGGTQYF. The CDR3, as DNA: TGTGCCAGCAGCTTGGACTTGGGGGGGACCCAGTACTTC. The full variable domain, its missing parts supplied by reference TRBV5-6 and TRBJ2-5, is DAGVTQSPTHLIKTRGQQVTLRCSPKSGHDTVSWYQQALGQGPQFIFQYYEEEERQRGNFPDRFSGHQFPNYSSELNVNALLLGDSALYLCASSLDLGGTQYFGPGTRLLVL.